This note documents a single T cell receptor beta chain sequence. Its antigen remains unidentified. Base qualities are not at hand, and no much larger clone is one base apart. The immunoSEQ Assay, a bias-controlled multiplex PCR, was used to amplify TCRbeta CDR3 regions from genomic DNA. Regarding the original processing steps: Nucleated cell counts per sample were estimated from amplification of reference gene primers within the assay. To quantify the absolute abundance of each unique TCRbeta CDR3 rearrangement, sequence reads were collapsed and filtered. Productive Simpson clonality was computed per sample as the square root of Simpson's diversity index over productive rearrangements. TCRdb holds this immuneACCESS table with in-frame rearrangements only. Some clones are missing; in checked studies, unresolved V genes explain under half, and the rest has no known cause. D and trimming come from the DNA, and the V and J calls and clone size come from that table. The sample yields under 100,000 clones; roughly 80% were counted once. The ten largest account for about 23% of the sample.

Whole blood was collected in K2EDTA tubes by collaborating institutions according to the institutions' own protocols. For TCRbeta analysis, collaborators shipped samples in one of three forms: frozen whole blood, isolated PBMCs, or DNA extracted from either of those sample types. The source of the sample is a study of blood T cell repertoires in COVID-19 (dated by TCRdb to the early 2020s). Background on the whole study: Collaborator samples came from the United States, Italy and Spain and covered acute and convalescent phases of COVID-19. Deeply sampled blood TCRbeta repertoires from subjects exposed to, actively infected with, or recovered from COVID-19 were included in the dataset. Sample metadata almost always included a de-identified subject ID, COVID-19 status, age in years and sex. A freely available public database, intended as a resource for researchers studying the immune response to SARS-CoV-2, is where the repertoires were released. Where available, HLA class I and class II types were taken from metadata supplied by the sample provider and were not determined by assay-based typing. Samples came from the ongoing ImmuneRACE study (first 160 participants) plus 1,254 subjects from 6 global collaborators. The material from the prospective study consisted of cDNA or gDNA derived from T cells, B-cell-depleted T cells, or PBMCs. Study-wide findings and limitations: How much clinical and demographic metadata was included differed by source and by participant, and the metadata was provided uncurated.

The V end gives up 3 bases and the J end 1 base, leaving 11 bases in the junction not matched to a gene. The CDR3, from cysteine to phenylalanine, totals 19 residues. The DNA shown is the 57-base CDR3, in frame from base 1. The germline V gene encodes CDR1 SGDLS and CDR2 YYNGEE. The clonotype was recovered from a man older than 75 with active or convalescent COVID-19. The specimen was peripheral blood. The V gene is TRBV9 and the J gene is TRBJ1-5, with 12 middle bases fitting TRBD1. The DNA sequence follows: TGTGCCAGCAGCGACCGCACGGGACAGGGGGCGACGAGCAATCAGCCCCAGCATTTT. Translated, this gives CASSDRTGQGATSNQPQHF.